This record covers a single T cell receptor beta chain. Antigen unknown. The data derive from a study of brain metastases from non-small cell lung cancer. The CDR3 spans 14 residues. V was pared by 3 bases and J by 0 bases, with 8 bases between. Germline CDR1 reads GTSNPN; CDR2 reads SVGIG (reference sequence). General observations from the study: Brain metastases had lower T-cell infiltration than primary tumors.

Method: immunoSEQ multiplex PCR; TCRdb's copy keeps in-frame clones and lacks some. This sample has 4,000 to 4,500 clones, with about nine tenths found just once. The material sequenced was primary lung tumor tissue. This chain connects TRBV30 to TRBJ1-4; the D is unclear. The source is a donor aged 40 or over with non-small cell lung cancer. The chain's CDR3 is CAWRVPATNEKLFF. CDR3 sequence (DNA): TGTGCCTGGAGAGTCCCGGCAACTAATGAAAAACTGTTTTTT.